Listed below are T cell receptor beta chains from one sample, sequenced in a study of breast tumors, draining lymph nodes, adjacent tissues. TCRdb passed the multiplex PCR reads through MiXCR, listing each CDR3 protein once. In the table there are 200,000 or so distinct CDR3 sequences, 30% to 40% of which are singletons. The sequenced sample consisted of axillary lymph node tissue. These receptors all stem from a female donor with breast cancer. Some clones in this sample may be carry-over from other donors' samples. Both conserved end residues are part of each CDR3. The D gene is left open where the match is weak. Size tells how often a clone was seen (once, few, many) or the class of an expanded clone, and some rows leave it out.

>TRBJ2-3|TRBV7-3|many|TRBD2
CASSFIAGHTDTQYF
TGTGCCAGCAGCTTCATAGCGGGGCACACAGATACGCAGTATTTT
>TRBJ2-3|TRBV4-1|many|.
CASSPLRGGTDTQYF
TGCGCCAGCAGCCCCCTAAGGGGGGGCACAGATACGCAGTATTTT
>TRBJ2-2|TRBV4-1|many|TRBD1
CASRRHSTGQTGELFF
TGCGCCAGCAGACGACATTCAACGGGACAGACCGGGGAGCTGTTTTTT
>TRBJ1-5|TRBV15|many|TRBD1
CATSTSRQGKQPQHF
TGTGCCACCAGCACCTCCCGACAGGGGAAACAGCCCCAGCATTTT
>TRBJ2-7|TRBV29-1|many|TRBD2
CSVELAGGPLTYEQYF
TGCAGCGTTGAACTAGCGGGAGGGCCATTAACCTACGAGCAGTACTTC
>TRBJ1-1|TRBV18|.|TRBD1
CASSPTGRDTEAFF
TGTGCCAGCTCACCGACAGGGAGGGACACTGAAGCTTTCTTT
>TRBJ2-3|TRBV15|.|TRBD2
CATSLGGGTDTQYF
TGTGCCACCAGCCTCGGGGGGGGGACAGATACGCAGTATTTT
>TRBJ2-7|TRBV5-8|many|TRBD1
CASSVGQGSSYEQYF
TGTGCCAGCAGCGTTGGACAGGGTAGCTCCTACGAGCAGTACTTC
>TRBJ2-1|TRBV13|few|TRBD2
CASSSPGTSGIEQFF
TGTGCCAGCAGCTCCCCCGGGACTAGCGGGATTGAGCAGTTCTTC
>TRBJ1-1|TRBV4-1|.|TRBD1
CASSHPTGPGTEAFF
TGCGCCAGCAGCCACCCGACAGGGCCGGGGACTGAAGCTTTCTTT
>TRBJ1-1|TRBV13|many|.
CASSQALRNTEAFF
TGTGCCAGCAGCCAGGCCCTACGGAACACTGAAGCTTTCTTT
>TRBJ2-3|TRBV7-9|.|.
CASSSPRSDTQYF
TGTGCCAGCAGCTCCCCACGGTCAGATACGCAGTATTTT
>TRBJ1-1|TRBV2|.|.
CASLTGIGAEAFF
TGTGCCAGCCTAACAGGGATAGGGGCTGAAGCTTTCTTT
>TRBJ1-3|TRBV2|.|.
CASEEGPSSKSTIYF
TGTGCCAGCGAGGAGGGACCCTCGTCTAAGAGCACCATATATTTT
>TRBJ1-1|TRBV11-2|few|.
CASSLDGATEAFF
TGTGCCAGCAGCTTGGACGGGGCCACTGAAGCTTTCTTT
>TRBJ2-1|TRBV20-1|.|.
CSARDGGGASNEQFF
TGCAGTGCTAGAGATGGGGGGGGGGCCTCAAATGAGCAGTTCTTC
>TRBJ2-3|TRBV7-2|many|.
CASRPTLVDTQYF
TGTGCCAGCAGGCCAACGTTGGTAGATACGCAGTATTTT
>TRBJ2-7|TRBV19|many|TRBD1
CASSPDRGGDEQYF
TGTGCCAGTAGTCCCGACAGGGGCGGGGACGAGCAGTACTTC
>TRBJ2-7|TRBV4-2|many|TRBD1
CASSQNDRDPYEQYF
TGTGCCAGCAGCCAAAACGACAGGGACCCCTACGAGCAGTACTTC
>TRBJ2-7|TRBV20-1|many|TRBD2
CSARESSGGGYEQYF
TGCAGTGCTAGAGAGTCTAGCGGGGGGGGGTACGAGCAGTACTTC
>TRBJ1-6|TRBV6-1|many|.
CASNREGNNSPLHF
TGTGCCAGCAATCGGGAGGGGAATAATTCACCCCTCCACTTT
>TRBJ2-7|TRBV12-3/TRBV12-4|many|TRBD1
CASRPTGGSEQYF
TGTGCCAGCAGACCGACAGGGGGCAGCGAGCAGTACTTC
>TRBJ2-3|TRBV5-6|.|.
CASSFLITGIKNTQYF
TGTGCCAGCAGCTTCTTGATTACCGGGATAAAAAATACGCAGTATTTT
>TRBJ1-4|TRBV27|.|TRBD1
CASSPKTLTGGREKLFF
TGTGCCAGCAGTCCTAAGACCCTGACAGGGGGGAGAGAAAAACTGTTTTTT
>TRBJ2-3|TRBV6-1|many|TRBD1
CASSDGDRDTDTQYF
TGTGCCAGCAGTGATGGGGACAGGGATACAGATACGCAGTATTTT
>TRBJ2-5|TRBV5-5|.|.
CASSLGHATEETQYF
TGTGCCAGCAGCTTGGGACATGCCACCGAAGAGACCCAGTACTTC
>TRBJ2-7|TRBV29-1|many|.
CSVLPSGPVYEQYF
TGCAGCGTCCTACCCAGCGGACCAGTCTACGAGCAGTACTTC
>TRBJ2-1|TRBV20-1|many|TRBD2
CSARGLASNEQFF
TGCAGTGCTAGGGGACTAGCGAGCAATGAGCAGTTCTTC
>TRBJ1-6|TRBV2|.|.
CASRGRGGEAAPLHF
TGTGCCAGCAGAGGCCGGGGCGGAGAGGCAGCCCCCCTCCACTTT
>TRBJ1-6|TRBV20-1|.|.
CSASGSYNSPLHF
TGCAGTGCCAGTGGCTCCTATAATTCACCCCTCCACTTT
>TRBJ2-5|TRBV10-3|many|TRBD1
CAISEREQGAGETQYF
TGTGCCATCAGTGAAAGGGAGCAGGGGGCTGGGGAGACCCAGTACTTC
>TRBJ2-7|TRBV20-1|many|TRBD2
CSARDSASGIYEQYF
TGCAGTGCTAGAGATAGTGCTAGCGGGATCTACGAGCAGTACTTC
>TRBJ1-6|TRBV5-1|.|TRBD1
CASSYSGTGDSPFHF
TGCGCCAGCAGCTACTCCGGGACAGGGGACTCACCCTTCCACTTT
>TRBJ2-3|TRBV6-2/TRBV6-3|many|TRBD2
CASSYGGLAGGTDTQYF
TGTGCCAGCAGTTACGGGGGACTAGCGGGAGGCACAGATACGCAGTATTTT
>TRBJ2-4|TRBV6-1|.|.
CASSRGGAKNIQYF
TGTGCCAGCAGTCGAGGGGGGGCCAAAAACATTCAGTACTTC
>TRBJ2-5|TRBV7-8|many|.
CASSLGSKRGGEETQYF
TGTGCCAGCAGCTTAGGGTCTAAGAGAGGTGGGGAGGAGACCCAGTACTTC
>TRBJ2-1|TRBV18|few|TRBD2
CASSSASGGIGEQFF
TGTGCCAGCTCGTCGGCTAGCGGGGGAATAGGTGAGCAGTTCTTC
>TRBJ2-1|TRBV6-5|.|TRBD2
CASSYSSAGGRDEQFF
TGTGCCAGCAGTTACTCGTCGGCTGGCGGGAGGGATGAGCAGTTCTTC
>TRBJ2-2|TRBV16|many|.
CASQKHYTGELFF
TGTGCCAGTCAGAAACATTACACCGGGGAGCTGTTTTTT
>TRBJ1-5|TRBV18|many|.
CASSPGQFNQPQHF
TGTGCCAGCTCACCAGGACAGTTCAATCAGCCCCAGCATTTT
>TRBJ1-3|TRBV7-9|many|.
CASSPDGLTGNTIYF
TGTGCCAGCAGCCCGGACGGACTTACAGGAAACACCATATATTTT
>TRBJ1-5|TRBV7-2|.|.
CASSSGSGPNQPQHF
TGTGCCAGCAGCTCAGGGTCAGGCCCCAATCAGCCCCAGCATTTT
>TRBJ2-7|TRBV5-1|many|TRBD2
CASSSSGATEQYF
TGCGCCAGCAGCTCTAGCGGGGCCACCGAGCAGTACTTC
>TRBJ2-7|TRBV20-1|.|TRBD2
CSAIRGTNGNTYEQYF
TGCAGTGCTATCCGCGGGACTAACGGGAACACCTACGAGCAGTACTTT
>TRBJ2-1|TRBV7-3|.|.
CASSPGAEGTNEQFF
TGTGCCAGCAGCCCAGGGGCGGAGGGGACCAATGAGCAGTTCTTC
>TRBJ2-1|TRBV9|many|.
CASSEGSGIWDEQFF
TGTGCCAGCAGCGAAGGCTCCGGCATCTGGGATGAGCAGTTCTTC
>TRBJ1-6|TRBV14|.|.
CASSQDYGNSPLHF
TGTGCCAGCAGCCAAGATTATGGGAATTCACCCCTCCACTTT
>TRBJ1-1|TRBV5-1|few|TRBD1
CASSQGQKNTEAFF
TGCGCCAGCAGCCAGGGACAGAAGAACACTGAAGCTTTCTTT
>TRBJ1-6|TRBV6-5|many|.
CASSHSLRASYNSPLHF
TGTGCCAGCAGTCACTCGTTGAGGGCGTCCTATAATTCACCCCTCCACTTT
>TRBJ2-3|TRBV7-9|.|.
CAGSPFRGHTQYF
TGTGCCGGTAGCCCCTTTCGGGGGCATACGCAGTATTTT